One and the same sample provided the 27 T cell receptor beta chains below, sequenced in a study of CD8+ T cells in alopecia areata. cDNA serving as the sequencing template came from extracted, reverse transcribed RNA. Using immunoSEQ multiplex PCR, the repertoire was profiled, and TCRdb retains in-frame clones only, with some absent. This sample has 150,000 to 200,000 clones, with 50% to 70% found just once. Treatment denoted: oral pan-JAK inhibitor, 5-10 mg twice daily. This material consisted of CD4+ T cells sorted from blood, taken between weeks 49 and 50, from a patient treated with tofacitinib. All receptors derive from a human donor with alopecia areata.

This clone was counted only a few times. Other DNA sequences in this specimen translate into the identical CDR3. The J gene is TRBJ2-6, the V gene TRBV15; a possible D gene is TRBD2 (6 bases). V lost 3 bases and J 4 bases, leaving 7 bases between the germline ends. The CDR3 has 14 amino acids. Germline loops: CDR1 LNHNV, CDR2 YYDKDF (reference sequence). The CDR3 coding sequence is TGTGCCACCAGCAGGGCGGGAGGGGCCAACGTCCTGACTTTC. This sequence encodes CATSRAGGANVLTF.

The chain is built from TRBV15 and TRBJ1-1; D uncertain. The germline gives CDR1 LNHNV, CDR2 YYDKDF (reference sequence). The V and J ends lost 7 bases and 1 base respectively, with 19 bases between them. The CDR3 is 16 amino acids. CDR3 DNA: TGTGCCACCACACACCCGAGCAGGATAACGAACACTGAAGCTTTCTTT. This translates into CATTHPSRITNTEAFF.

The chain's CDR3 is CASSELQDNEQFF. The CDR3 DNA is TGTGCCAGCAGTGAACTCCAAGACAATGAGCAGTTCTTC. The V call is TRBV2, the J call TRBJ2-1; no definite D call. Deletions cut 2 bases from V and 5 bases from J, with 7 bases between. Germline CDR1 SNHLY, CDR2 FYNNEI. This CDR3 contains 13 residues.

This clone was observed a few times. The J gene is TRBJ2-1, the V gene TRBV2, with 8 bases that match TRBD2. CDR3 length equals 12 residues. The ends lost 7 bases at V and 12 bases at J; junction bases unmatched: 8. Germline V lookup: CDR1 SNHLY, CDR2 FYNNEI. Written as DNA, the CDR3 is TGTGCCAGCATCGATAGGGGGACTAGGCAGTTCTTC. Translation: CASIDRGTRQFF.

The J gene is TRBJ2-5, the V gene TRBV2; 8 bases match TRBD1. Germline-derived CDR1 and CDR2 are SNHLY and FYNNEI. V shed 6 bases and J 3 bases; nucleotides not matched to a gene: 0. The CDR3 is 12 amino acids. The CDR3 DNA reads TGTGCCAGCAGGGGACAGGAAGAGACCCAGTACTTC. Its translation is CASRGQEETQYF.

The chain has TRBV5-1 and TRBJ2-7; D is ambiguous. V shed 0 bases and J shed 4 bases, with 11 bases lying between them. This CDR3 is 14 amino acids long. The germline CDR1 and CDR2 sequences are SGHRS and YFSETQ. CDR3 region: CASSLVLSGYEQYF. In DNA, the CDR3 is TGCGCCAGCAGCTTGGTACTCAGTGGTTACGAGCAGTACTTC.

Remarks on this clone: At one of its ends the junction is not consistent with the germline gene, which may arise from a read error. The V call is TRBV30, the J call TRBJ1-3, with unresolved D. Per the germline V gene, CDR1 is GTSNPN and CDR2 is SVGIG (reference sequence). The CDR3 is made up of 13 amino acids. CDR3 in DNA: TGTGCCTGGAGTGTCGGCGGCGATTCCCACGGAAATTTT. Encoded protein: CAWSVGGDSHGNF.

The table lists this clone with a count of one. This rearrangement joins TRBV9 to TRBJ2-5; weak D call: TRBD2 (6 bases). This CDR3 is 15 amino acids long. The V end was cut by 2 bases, the J end by 4 bases, with 15 bases between. CDR1 and CDR2 (germline): SGDLS, YYNGEE. The DNA of the CDR3 is TGTGCCAGCAGCGTGAACACCGCGGAGGGAGAGACCCAGTACTTC. Protein sequence: CASSVNTAEGETQYF. The whole variable domain, remainder taken from reference TRBV9 and TRBJ2-5, is DSGVTQTPKHLITATGQRVTLRCSPRSGDLSVYWYQQSLDQGLQFLIQYYNGEERAKGNILERFSAQQFPDLHSELNLSSLELGDSALYFCASSVNTAEGETQYFGPGTRLLVL.

This chain links TRBV15 with TRBJ2-7, with no clear D. This CDR3 region has 17 residues. Germline loops: CDR1 LNHNV, CDR2 YYDKDF (reference sequence). Trimming took off 0 bases at V and 0 bases at J, with 15 bases between the two ends. CDR3 loop: CATSRDSGPGSSYEQYF. Written as DNA, the CDR3 is TGTGCCACCAGCAGAGATTCCGGCCCTGGAAGCTCCTACGAGCAGTACTTC.

This chain's CDR3 is CSVRTGPDEQYF. Written as DNA, the CDR3 is TGCAGCGTTAGGACAGGGCCAGACGAGCAGTACTTC. The chain is built from TRBV29-1 and TRBJ2-7; TRBD1 matches at 8 bases. The CDR3 length is 12 residues. Germline V gene sequence: CDR1 SQVTM, CDR2 ANQGSEA. With 5 bases clipped from V and 5 bases from J, the junction kept 5 bases outside the gene matches.

Note on this clone: A junction boundary mismatches the germline segment, possibly from a read error. The rearrangement uses TRBV2 and TRBJ1-2; D gene ambiguous. This CDR3 region has 13 residues. Germline values: CDR1 SNHLY, CDR2 FYNNEI. CDR3 sequence: CASSEVVNHGYTF. In nucleotides, the CDR3 is TGTGCCAGCAGTGAGGTCGTTAACCATGGCTACACCTTC.

This clone came up once. The V and J genes are TRBV11-2 and TRBJ2-3; D unresolved. The CDR3 extends over 15 amino acids. The V gene's germline CDR1 is SGHAT and CDR2 FQNNGV. V gave up 0 bases and J gave up 2 bases, with 9 bases separating them. The CDR3 nucleotides are TGTGCCAGCAGCTTAGATTATGGGTCCACAGATACGCAGTATTTT. Translating it yields CASSLDYGSTDTQYF.

The chain couples TRBV30 to TRBJ2-7; no clear D gene. V was clipped by 2 bases and J by 7 bases, with 12 bases between them. The CDR3 sequence is 12 residues long. Germline CDR1 reads GTSNPN; CDR2 reads SVGIG (reference sequence). The CDR3 sequence is CAWSPQDWEQYF. CDR3 in DNA: TGTGCCTGGAGTCCTCAGGATTGGGAGCAGTACTTC. The full variable domain, in which reference TRBV30 and TRBJ2-7 provide the parts outside the CDR3, is SQTIHQWPATLVQPVGSPLSLECTVEGTSNPNLYWYRQAAGRGLQLLFYSVGIGQISSEVPQNLSASRPQDRQFILSSKKLLLSDSGFYLCAWSPQDWEQYFGPGTRLTVT.

The V gene is TRBV29-1, the J gene TRBJ1-5; D is unresolved. The CDR3 has 13 residues. V lost 7 bases to trimming and J lost 0 bases, with 10 bases between them. Germline V gene lookup returns CDR1 SQVTM and CDR2 ANQGSEA. The CDR3 sequence: CSARMNSNQPQHF. In nucleotides, the CDR3 is TGCAGCGCCCGGATGAATAGCAATCAGCCCCAGCATTTT.

The CDR3 here is CASSLGTGAPYQETQYF. The CDR3 bases are TGTGCCAGCAGCTTGGGGACAGGCGCTCCATACCAAGAGACCCAGTACTTC. V gene TRBV7-3 combines with J gene TRBJ2-5; 8 nucleotides match TRBD1. The CDR3 contains 17 residues. Trimming took 3 bases from V and 0 from J; bases not matched to a gene: 9. Germline V gene data show CDR1 as SGHTA and CDR2 as FQGTGA.

V is TRBV19 and J is TRBJ2-1; 7 bases map to TRBD2. This CDR3 spans 15 amino acids. Germline values: CDR1 LNHDA, CDR2 SQIVND (reference sequence). Germline trimming cut 6 bases from V and 5 bases from J; bases unmatched to any gene: 10. The CDR3 here is CASRARGSRNNEQFF. The CDR3 DNA is TGTGCCAGTAGAGCGCGGGGGAGTAGGAACAATGAGCAGTTCTTC. Complete variable domain (other parts from reference TRBV19 and TRBJ2-1): DGGITQSPKYLFRKEGQNVTLSCEQNLNHDAMYWYRQDPGQGLRLIYYSQIVNDFQKGDIAEGYSVSREKKESFPLTVTSAQKNPTAFYLCASRARGSRNNEQFFGPGTRLTVL.

The table lists this clone with a count of one. The J gene is TRBJ2-7, the V gene TRBV15; D might be TRBD1 or TRBD2, each matching 6 bases. Deletions cut 5 bases from V and 1 base from J, with 15 bases between. This CDR3 spans 15 amino acids. Per germline, CDR1 LNHNV and CDR2 YYDKDF (reference sequence). CDR3 residues: CATSQTQGGSYEQYF. The CDR3 DNA sequence: TGTGCCACCAGCCAGACCCAAGGGGGGTCCTACGAGCAGTACTTC.

The chain is built from TRBV7-2 and TRBJ2-5; 7 bases are a match to TRBD2. The CDR3 is 15 residues long. In germline, CDR1 is SGHTA, CDR2 FQGNSA. After removal of 8 bases from V and 5 bases from J, the junction contained 14 bases not matched to a gene. The CDR3 nucleotides are TGTGCCAGCTCTCGTTTGGCGGGAGTTAAGGAGACCCAGTACTTC. Protein: CASSRLAGVKETQYF.

V gene TRBV27 combines with J gene TRBJ2-3; D uncertain. The CDR3 has 12 residues. Germline V lookup: CDR1 MNHEY, CDR2 SMNVEV (reference sequence). The V and J ends lost 2 bases and 5 bases respectively, with 5 bases between them. CDR3: CASSLLGDTQYF. CDR3 nucleotides: TGTGCCAGCAGTTTACTGGGAGATACGCAGTATTTT.

This clone was picked up a small number of times. The genes are TRBV29-1 and TRBJ2-3, with 11 bases fitting TRBD2. This CDR3 spans 15 amino acids. Germline CDR1 is SQVTM and CDR2 is ANQGSEA. V gave up 7 bases and J gave up 0 bases; unmatched junction bases: 6. CDR3 loop: CSARLAGPSTDTQYF. In DNA form, the CDR3 reads TGCAGCGCCCGACTAGCGGGGCCTAGCACAGATACGCAGTATTTT.

The J gene is TRBJ1-6, the V gene TRBV2, with 7 bases identical to TRBD1. Per the germline V gene, CDR1 is SNHLY and CDR2 is FYNNEI. CDR3 length equals 17 residues. J lost 6 bases, V lost 4 bases, and 12 bases had no gene match. The CDR3 DNA follows: TGTGCCAGCAGTGTCAGCGTCGGTCAGGGGGGTAATTCACCCCTCCACTTT. Amino acids: CASSVSVGQGGNSPLHF.

J is TRBJ2-3 and V is TRBV19; D not certain. The CDR3 is made up of 13 amino acids. The germline V and J ends were trimmed by 3 bases and 1 base, with 5 bases remaining between them. CDR1 and CDR2 (germline): LNHDA, SQIVND (reference sequence). Here the CDR3 DNA reads TGTGCCAGTAGTATGCAGCGCACAGATACGCAGTATTTT. Protein product: CASSMQRTDTQYF.

This chain links TRBV5-1 with TRBJ2-5; unclear D gene. Per germline, CDR1 SGHRS and CDR2 YFSETQ. The length of the CDR3 is 12 residues. Trimming shortened V by 0 bases and J by 5 bases, and 5 bases separated the two germline ends. The CDR3: CASSLDVETQYF. Here the CDR3 DNA reads TGCGCCAGCAGCTTGGATGTGGAGACCCAGTACTTC.

This chain uses TRBV27 with TRBJ2-3; D is ambiguous. CDR1 is MNHEY and CDR2 is SMNVEV in the germline V gene (reference sequence). Trimming pared 6 bases from V and 0 bases from J, leaving 7 bases between. The CDR3 is 13 residues long. The CDR3 coding sequence is TGTGCCAGCAGGGTTGTTAGCACAGATACGCAGTATTTT. It is translated as CASRVVSTDTQYF.

This clone was detected only a few times. The V gene is TRBV29-1, the J gene TRBJ2-6; TRBD1 or TRBD2 may be the D gene (5 bases each). Trimming shortened V by 6 bases and J by 0 bases, and 12 bases separated the two germline ends. Germline CDR1 reads SQVTM; CDR2 reads ANQGSEA. This CDR3 spans 15 amino acids. CDR3 loop: CSVGPGGSGANVLTF. The CDR3 DNA reads as TGCAGCGTCGGTCCTGGGGGCTCTGGGGCCAACGTCCTGACTTTC.

This clone is a singleton in its sample. The CDR3 loop reads CASSERTGGNYGYTF. In DNA form, the CDR3 reads TGTGCCAGCAGCGAAAGGACAGGGGGAAACTATGGCTACACCTTC. V usage is TRBV7-2 and J usage is TRBJ1-2; 10 bases are a match to TRBD1. Germline CDR1 and CDR2: SGHTA and FQGNSA. V shed 5 bases, J shed 2 bases, and the junction held 5 bases outside the gene matches. This CDR3 is 15 amino acids long.

CDR3 amino acids: CASSSGNEQFF. CDR3 sequence (DNA): TGTGCCAGCAGCTCCGGCAATGAGCAGTTCTTC. The rearrangement uses TRBV7-3 and TRBJ2-1; no clear D gene. The CDR3 is 11 residues long. V gave up 4 bases and J gave up 6 bases, with 4 bases separating them. The germline V gene has CDR1 SGHTA and CDR2 FQGTGA.